Below, 2 T cell receptor beta chains from the same sample are listed, as sequenced in a study of OX40 agonist ivuxolimab in advanced cancers. Produced via immunoSEQ multiplex PCR; TCRdb's table is partial and in-frame only. The profile shows approximately 48,000 clones, approximately 87% of them singletons. The sequenced sample was CD4+ or CD8+ T cells sorted from blood, obtained in a trial of the OX40 agonist ivuxolimab. Receptors originate from an adult with an advanced solid tumor such as melanoma, head and neck, liver or kidney cancer.

The rearrangement joins TRBV29-1 to TRBJ2-7; 7 bases match TRBD2. V was pared by 4 bases and J by 2 bases, with 8 bases of the junction left unmatched. Germline V gene sequence: CDR1 SQVTM, CDR2 ANQGSEA. This CDR3 is 14 amino acids long. Written as DNA, the CDR3 is TGCAGCGTTGCCGGGGCGGGAGCGCCCTACGAGCAGTACTTC. It encodes CSVAGAGAPYEQYF.

The CDR3 region is CASSRRLIDYEQYF. The CDR3 nucleotides are TGTGCCAGCAGTCGAAGACTGATAGACTACGAGCAGTACTTC. V is TRBV27 and J is TRBJ2-7; no definite D call. The CDR3 consists of 14 residues. Trimming took off 5 bases at V and 3 bases at J, with 14 bases between the two ends. CDR1 and CDR2 (germline): MNHEY, SMNVEV (reference sequence).